One and the same sample provided the 8 T cell receptor beta chains below, sequenced in a study of a mutant IDH1 vaccine in newly diagnosed glioma. Indicated time point: week 47, end of study. Each vaccine dose was 300 ug of mutant IDH1 20-mer peptide, with topical imiquimod. Their antigen targets remain unknown. The repertoire was sequenced with immunoSEQ multiplex PCR; TCRdb's copy has only in-frame clones and lacks some. The profile shows about 85,000 clones, roughly 89% of them singletons. This material consisted of PBMCs, taken from a glioma patient whose treatment included an IDH1 peptide vaccine. The receptors were gathered from a woman aged 45-60 years with glioma.

This chain joins TRBV7-9 and TRBJ1-1; no firm D call. Germline lookup yields CDR1 SEHNR and CDR2 FQNEAQ (reference sequence). Between the trimmed V and J ends, which lost 5 bases and 2 bases, there was a span of 18 bases. The CDR3 has 16 amino acids. CDR3 in DNA: TGTGCCAGCAGCCGTCCCTCCGCCGTCGAAAACACTGAAGCTTTCTTT. Residues: CASSRPSAVENTEAFF.

The rearrangement joins TRBV6-6 to TRBJ2-3, with a weak D call TRBD1 (5 bases). The CDR3 is made up of 13 amino acids. Trimming stripped 8 bases from V and 5 bases from J, with 14 bases between. Germline-derived CDR1 and CDR2 are MNHNY and SVGAGI (reference sequence). The CDR3 sequence: CASGERGLDTQYF. The CDR3 DNA sequence: TGTGCCAGCGGAGAAAGGGGCTTAGATACGCAGTATTTT.

The chain employs TRBV2 and TRBJ2-5; TRBD2 aligns across 8 bases. CDR3 length equals 13 residues. The junction had 5 bases not matched to a gene; V was cut back by 7 bases and J by 4 bases. Germline V gives CDR1 SNHLY, CDR2 FYNNEI. In DNA, the CDR3 is TGTGCCAGCAAAGTGACTAGCGCAGAGACCCAGTACTTC. Translation: CASKVTSAETQYF.

The CDR3 protein is CATSIVQGAYNEQFF. The CDR3 DNA reads TGTGCCACCAGCATCGTGCAGGGGGCCTACAATGAGCAGTTCTTC. The rearrangement joins TRBV15 to TRBJ2-1, with 7 positions matching TRBD1. CDR3 length: 15 amino acids. Per germline, CDR1 LNHNV and CDR2 YYDKDF (reference sequence). Trimming removed 4 bases from V and 2 bases from J; junction bases left unmatched: 5.

This chain connects TRBV7-9 to TRBJ2-7; 9 nucleotides line up with TRBD2. The V segment lost 5 bases and the J segment 3 bases; nucleotides outside the gene matches: 8. This CDR3 has 15 residues. Per the germline V gene, CDR1 is SEHNR and CDR2 is FQNEAQ (reference sequence). The CDR3 loop is CASSPTSGGVYEQYF. The CDR3 region has the DNA TGTGCCAGCAGCCCGACTAGCGGAGGGGTCTACGAGCAGTACTTC.

The genes are TRBV11-2 and TRBJ2-5; weak D call: TRBD1 (6 bases). The end of the DNA fits TRBJ2-7 better, so the J call may be wrong. This CDR3 has 14 residues. Per the germline V gene, CDR1 is SGHAT and CDR2 is FQNNGV. CDR3 DNA sequence: TGTGCCAGCAGCTCCGGGTGGACAGCCTACGAGCAGTACTTC. Protein: CASSSGWTAYEQYF.

The chain combines TRBV19 with TRBJ2-5; D remains unclear. The V and J ends lost 4 bases and 6 bases respectively, with 12 bases between them. The CDR3 consists of 13 residues. Germline values: CDR1 LNHDA, CDR2 SQIVND (reference sequence). CDR3 sequence reads: CASSNLSPQTQYF. In DNA, the CDR3 is TGTGCCAGTAGTAATCTGAGTCCCCAGACCCAGTACTTC. Full variable domain (remainder filled in from reference TRBV19 and TRBJ2-5): DGGITQSPKYLFRKEGQNVTLSCEQNLNHDAMYWYRQDPGQGLRLIYYSQIVNDFQKGDIAEGYSVSREKKESFPLTVTSAQKNPTAFYLCASSNLSPQTQYFGPGTRLLVL.

The rearrangement links TRBV5-1 to TRBJ1-2; a possible D gene is TRBD1 (6 bases). Germline values: CDR1 SGHRS, CDR2 YFSETQ. The CDR3 contains 13 residues. V shed 2 bases and J shed 7 bases, with 12 bases lying between them. DNA of the CDR3: TGCGCCAGCAGCTTTGCAGGGGCCGGTGGCTACACCTTC. Protein: CASSFAGAGGYTF.